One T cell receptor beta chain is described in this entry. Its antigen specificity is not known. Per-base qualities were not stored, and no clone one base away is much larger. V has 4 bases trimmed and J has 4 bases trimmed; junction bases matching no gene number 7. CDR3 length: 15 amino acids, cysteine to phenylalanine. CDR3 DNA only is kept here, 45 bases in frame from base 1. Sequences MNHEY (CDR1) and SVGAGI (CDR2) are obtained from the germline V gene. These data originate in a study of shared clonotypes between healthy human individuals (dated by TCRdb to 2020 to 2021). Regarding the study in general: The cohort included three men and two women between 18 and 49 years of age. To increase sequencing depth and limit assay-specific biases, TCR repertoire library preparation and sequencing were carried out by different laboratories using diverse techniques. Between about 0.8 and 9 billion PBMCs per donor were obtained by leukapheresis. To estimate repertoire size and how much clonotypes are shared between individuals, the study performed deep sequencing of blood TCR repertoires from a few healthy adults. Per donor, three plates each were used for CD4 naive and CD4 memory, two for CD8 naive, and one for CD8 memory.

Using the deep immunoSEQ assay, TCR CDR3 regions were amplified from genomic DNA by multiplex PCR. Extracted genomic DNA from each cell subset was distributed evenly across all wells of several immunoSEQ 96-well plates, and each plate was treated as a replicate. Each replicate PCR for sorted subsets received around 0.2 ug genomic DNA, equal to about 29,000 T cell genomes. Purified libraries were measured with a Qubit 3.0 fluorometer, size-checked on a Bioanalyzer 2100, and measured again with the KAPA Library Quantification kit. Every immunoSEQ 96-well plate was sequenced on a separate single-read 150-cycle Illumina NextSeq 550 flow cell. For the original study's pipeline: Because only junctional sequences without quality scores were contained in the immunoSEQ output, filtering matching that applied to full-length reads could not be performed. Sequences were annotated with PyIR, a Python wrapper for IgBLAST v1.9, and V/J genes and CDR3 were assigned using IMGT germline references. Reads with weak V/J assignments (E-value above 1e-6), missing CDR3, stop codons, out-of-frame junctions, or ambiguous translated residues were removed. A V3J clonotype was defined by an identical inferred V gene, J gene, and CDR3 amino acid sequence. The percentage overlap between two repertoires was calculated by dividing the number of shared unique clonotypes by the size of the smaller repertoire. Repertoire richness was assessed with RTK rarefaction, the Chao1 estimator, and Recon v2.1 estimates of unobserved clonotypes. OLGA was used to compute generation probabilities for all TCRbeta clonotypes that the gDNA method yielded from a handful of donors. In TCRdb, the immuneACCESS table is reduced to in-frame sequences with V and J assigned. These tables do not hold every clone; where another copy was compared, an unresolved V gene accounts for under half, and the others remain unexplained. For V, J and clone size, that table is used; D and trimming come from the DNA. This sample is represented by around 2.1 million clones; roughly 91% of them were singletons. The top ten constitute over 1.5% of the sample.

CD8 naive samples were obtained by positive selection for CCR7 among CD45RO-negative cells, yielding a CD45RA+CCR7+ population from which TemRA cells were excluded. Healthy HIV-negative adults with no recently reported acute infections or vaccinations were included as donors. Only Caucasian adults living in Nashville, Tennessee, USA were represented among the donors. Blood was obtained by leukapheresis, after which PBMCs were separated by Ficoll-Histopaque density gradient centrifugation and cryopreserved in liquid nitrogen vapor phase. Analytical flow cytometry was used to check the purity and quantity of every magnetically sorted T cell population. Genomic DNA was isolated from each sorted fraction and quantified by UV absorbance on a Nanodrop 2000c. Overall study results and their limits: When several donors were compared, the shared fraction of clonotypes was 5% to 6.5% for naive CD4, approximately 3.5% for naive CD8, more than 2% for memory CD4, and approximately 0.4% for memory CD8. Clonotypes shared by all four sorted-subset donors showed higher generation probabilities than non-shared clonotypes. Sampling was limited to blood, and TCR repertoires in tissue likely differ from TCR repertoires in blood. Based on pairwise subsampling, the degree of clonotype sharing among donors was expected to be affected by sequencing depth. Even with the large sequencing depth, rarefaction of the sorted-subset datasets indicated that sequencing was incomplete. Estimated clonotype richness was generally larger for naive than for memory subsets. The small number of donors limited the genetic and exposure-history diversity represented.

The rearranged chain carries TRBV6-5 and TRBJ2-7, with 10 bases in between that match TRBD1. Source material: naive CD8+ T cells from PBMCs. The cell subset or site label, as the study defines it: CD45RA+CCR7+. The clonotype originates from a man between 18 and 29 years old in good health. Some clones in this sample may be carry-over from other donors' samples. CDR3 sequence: CASSSPGQGFYEQYF. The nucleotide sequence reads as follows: TGTGCCAGCAGTTCACCGGGACAGGGGTTTTACGAGCAGTACTTC.